The sequence of this TCR beta chain was determined in a study of T cells expressing NK-cell markers. Study overall: Seven HCMV-seropositive donors and one seronegative donor made up the eight sequenced donors. Overall study results and limits: Among CD8+ T cells from about six donors, dominant NKG2C+ clonotypes accounted for roughly 1.0-7.0%.

As regards this clonotype: What it binds is unknown.

This CDR3 has 15 amino acids. The V gene's germline CDR1 is SGHRS and CDR2 YFSETQ. TCRdb reanalyzed the 5' RACE reads and collapses them to one entry per CDR3 protein, without DNA. Its table records a few hundred thousand distinct CDR3 sequences. The source of this sequence is a man aged 18 to 69 in good health. Sequencing was performed on blood T cells: a sorted CD56 or NKG2C T cell subset, CD4+ or CD8+ T cells, or bulk PBMC T cells (not recorded which). This chain connects TRBV5-1 to TRBJ1-4; the TCRdb call, TRBD1, lacks DNA for checking. This chain's CDR3 is CASSSSTGASEKLFF.